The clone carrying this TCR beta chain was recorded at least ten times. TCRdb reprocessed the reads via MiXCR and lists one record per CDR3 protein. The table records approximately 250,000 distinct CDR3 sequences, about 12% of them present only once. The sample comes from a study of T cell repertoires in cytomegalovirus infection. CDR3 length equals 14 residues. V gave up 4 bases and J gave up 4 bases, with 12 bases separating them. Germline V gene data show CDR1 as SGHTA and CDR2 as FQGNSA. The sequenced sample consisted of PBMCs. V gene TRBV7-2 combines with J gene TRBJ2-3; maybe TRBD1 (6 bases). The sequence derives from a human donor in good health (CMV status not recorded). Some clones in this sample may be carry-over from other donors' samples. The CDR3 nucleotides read TGTGCCAGCAGCTGGAAAGGGGGTGCAGATACGCAGTATTTT. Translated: CASSWKGGADTQYF.